Below are 5 T cell receptor beta chains sequenced from a single sample in a study of blood T cell repertoires in COVID-19. The table came from immunoSEQ multiplex PCR; TCRdb's copy has only in-frame clones and leaves some out. This repertoire shows hundreds of thousands of clones, just under 90% found once; its top ten account for 3.5% to 4%. Sequences were obtained from PBMCs or T cells enriched from blood (not recorded which). Receptor source: a woman aged 25 to 39 with acute COVID-19.

The chain uses TRBV7-8 and TRBJ2-2, with D possibly matching TRBD2 (6 bases). Germline V gene lookup returns CDR1 SGHVS and CDR2 FQNEAQ. V was cut by 1 base and J by 5 bases, with 11 bases left in between. This CDR3 is 15 amino acids long. The CDR3 protein is CASSLGGGATGELFF. The CDR3 region has the DNA TGTGCCAGCAGCTTAGGGGGCGGGGCTACCGGGGAGCTGTTTTTT.

V and J are TRBV6-5 and TRBJ2-1; maybe TRBD2 (6 bases). The CDR3 extends over 13 amino acids. Trimming cost V 6 bases and J 7 bases, with 13 bases left between them. Germline V gives CDR1 MNHEY, CDR2 SVGAGI. The CDR3 region is CASRSGGSNEQFF. The CDR3 DNA is TGTGCCAGCAGATCCGGGGGAAGTAATGAGCAGTTCTTC.

The chain uses TRBV13 and TRBJ2-7, with 10 positions matching TRBD2. Germline trimming cut 4 bases from V and 2 bases from J; bases unmatched to any gene: 5. The germline V gene has CDR1 PRHDT and CDR2 FYEKMQ (reference sequence). The CDR3 runs 15 residues. CDR3 DNA sequence: TGTGCCAGCAGCTCCCATAGCGGGGGGACCTACGAGCAGTACTTC. Protein product: CASSSHSGGTYEQYF.

The chain is built from TRBV6-6 and TRBJ1-3, with D perhaps TRBD1 (5 bases). The ends were cut back, 5 bases at V and 0 bases at J, with 14 bases in the middle. The CDR3 spans 16 residues. Germline CDR1 and CDR2: MNHNY and SVGAGI (reference sequence). CDR3 sequence: CASSRRDWSSGNTIYF. DNA of the CDR3: TGTGCCAGCAGTCGACGGGACTGGAGCTCTGGAAACACCATATATTTT.

This clone turned up a few times. V is TRBV4-1 and J is TRBJ1-2; D is uncertain. In germline, CDR1 is MGHRA, CDR2 YSYEKL. The CDR3 is 15 residues long. Trimming pared 4 bases from V and 0 bases from J, leaving 12 bases between. The CDR3 DNA sequence: TGCGCCAGCAGCCCGGCGTCGGGGTCTAACTATGGCTACACCTTC. Its translation: CASSPASGSNYGYTF.